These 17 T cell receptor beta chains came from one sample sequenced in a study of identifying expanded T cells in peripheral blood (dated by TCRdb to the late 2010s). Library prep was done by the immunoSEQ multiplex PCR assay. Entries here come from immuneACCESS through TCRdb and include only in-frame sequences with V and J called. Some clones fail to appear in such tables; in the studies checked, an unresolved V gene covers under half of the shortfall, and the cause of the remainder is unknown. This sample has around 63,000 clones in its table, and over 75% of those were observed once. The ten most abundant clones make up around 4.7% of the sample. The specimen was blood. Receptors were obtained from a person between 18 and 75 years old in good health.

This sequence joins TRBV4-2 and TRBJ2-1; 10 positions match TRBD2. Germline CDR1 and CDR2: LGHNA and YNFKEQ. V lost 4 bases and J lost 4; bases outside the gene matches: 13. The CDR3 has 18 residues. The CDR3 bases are TGTGCCAGCAGCCTGGGCCGTGGGGCTAGCGGGGGATACAATGAGCAGTTCTTC. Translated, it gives CASSLGRGASGGYNEQFF.

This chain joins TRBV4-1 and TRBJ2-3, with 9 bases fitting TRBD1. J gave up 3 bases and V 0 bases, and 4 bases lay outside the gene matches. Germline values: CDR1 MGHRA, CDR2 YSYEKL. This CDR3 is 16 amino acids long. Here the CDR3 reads CASSQDLDRGTDTQYF. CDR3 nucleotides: TGCGCCAGCAGCCAAGATCTGGACAGGGGAACAGATACGCAGTATTTT.

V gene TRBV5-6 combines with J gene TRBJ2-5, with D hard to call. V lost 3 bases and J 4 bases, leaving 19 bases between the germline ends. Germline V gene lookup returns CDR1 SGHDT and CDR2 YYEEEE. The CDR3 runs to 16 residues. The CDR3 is CASSSPGGMRPETQYF. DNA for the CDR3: TGTGCCAGCAGCTCTCCCGGTGGCATGCGGCCAGAGACCCAGTACTTC.

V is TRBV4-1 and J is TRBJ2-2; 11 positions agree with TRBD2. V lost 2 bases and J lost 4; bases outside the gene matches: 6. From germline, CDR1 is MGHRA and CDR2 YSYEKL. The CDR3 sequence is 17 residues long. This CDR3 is CASSQKATSGGTGELFF. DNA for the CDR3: TGCGCCAGCAGCCAAAAGGCTACTAGCGGGGGCACCGGGGAGCTGTTTTTT.

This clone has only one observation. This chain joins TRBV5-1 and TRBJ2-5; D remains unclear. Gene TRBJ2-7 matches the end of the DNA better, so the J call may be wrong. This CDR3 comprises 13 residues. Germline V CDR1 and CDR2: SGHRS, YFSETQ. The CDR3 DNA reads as TGCGCCAGCAGCTTGGTTGGGGACTACGAGCAGTACTTC. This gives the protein CASSLVGDYEQYF.

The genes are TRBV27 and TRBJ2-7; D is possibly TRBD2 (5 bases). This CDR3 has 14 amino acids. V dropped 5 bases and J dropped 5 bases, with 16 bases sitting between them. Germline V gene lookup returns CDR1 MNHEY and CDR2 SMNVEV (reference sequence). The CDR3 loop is CASSPGITTHEQYF. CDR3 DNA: TGTGCCAGCAGTCCCGGGATCACCACCCACGAGCAGTACTTC.

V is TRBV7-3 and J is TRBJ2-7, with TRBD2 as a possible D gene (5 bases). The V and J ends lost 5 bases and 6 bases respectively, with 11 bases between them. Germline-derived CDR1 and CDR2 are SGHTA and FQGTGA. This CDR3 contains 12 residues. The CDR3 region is CASSVDGGEQYF. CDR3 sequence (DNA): TGTGCCAGCAGCGTCGACGGAGGCGAGCAGTACTTC.

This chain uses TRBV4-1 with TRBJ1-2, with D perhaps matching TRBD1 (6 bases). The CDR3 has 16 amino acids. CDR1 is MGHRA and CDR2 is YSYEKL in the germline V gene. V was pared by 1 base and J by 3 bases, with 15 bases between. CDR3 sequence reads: CASSQAETGLDYGYTF. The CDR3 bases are TGCGCCAGCAGCCAAGCTGAAACAGGGTTGGACTATGGCTACACCTTC.

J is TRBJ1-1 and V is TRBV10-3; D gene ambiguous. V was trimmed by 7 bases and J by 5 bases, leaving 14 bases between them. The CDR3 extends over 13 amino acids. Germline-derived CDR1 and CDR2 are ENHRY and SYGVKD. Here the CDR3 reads CAIISGEGTEAFF. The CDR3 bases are TGTGCCATCATTTCCGGGGAAGGGACTGAAGCTTTCTTT.

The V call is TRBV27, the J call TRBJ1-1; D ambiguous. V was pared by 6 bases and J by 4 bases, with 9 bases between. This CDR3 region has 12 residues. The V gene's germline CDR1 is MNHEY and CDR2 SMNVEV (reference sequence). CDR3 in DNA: TGTGCCAGCAGCACGTCGAGCACTGAAGCTTTCTTT. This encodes CASSTSSTEAFF.

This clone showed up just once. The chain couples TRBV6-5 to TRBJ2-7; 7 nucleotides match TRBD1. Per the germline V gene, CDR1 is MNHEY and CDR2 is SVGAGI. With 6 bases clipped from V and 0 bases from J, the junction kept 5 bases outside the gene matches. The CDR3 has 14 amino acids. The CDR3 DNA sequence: TGTGCCAGCAGCACCGGGACAGCCTCCTACGAGCAGTACTTC. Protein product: CASSTGTASYEQYF.

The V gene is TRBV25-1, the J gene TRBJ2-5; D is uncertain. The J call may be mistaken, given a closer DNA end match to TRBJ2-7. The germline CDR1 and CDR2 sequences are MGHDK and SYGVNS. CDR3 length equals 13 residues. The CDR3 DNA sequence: TGTGCCAGTTTGTCCTTTGCTGGGGACGAGCAGTACTTC. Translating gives CASLSFAGDEQYF.

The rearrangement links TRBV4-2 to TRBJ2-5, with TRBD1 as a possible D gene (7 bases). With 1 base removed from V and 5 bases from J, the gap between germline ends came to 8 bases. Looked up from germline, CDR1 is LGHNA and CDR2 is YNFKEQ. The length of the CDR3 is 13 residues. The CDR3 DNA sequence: TGTGCCAGCAGCCAAGCAGGGGGGGAGACCCAGTACTTC. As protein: CASSQAGGETQYF.

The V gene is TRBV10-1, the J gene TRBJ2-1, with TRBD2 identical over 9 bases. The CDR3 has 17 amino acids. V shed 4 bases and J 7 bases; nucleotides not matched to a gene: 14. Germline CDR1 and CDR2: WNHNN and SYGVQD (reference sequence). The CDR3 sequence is CASSGPKLAGESNEQFF. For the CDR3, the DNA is TGCGCCAGCAGTGGGCCCAAATTAGCGGGAGAATCTAATGAGCAGTTCTTC.

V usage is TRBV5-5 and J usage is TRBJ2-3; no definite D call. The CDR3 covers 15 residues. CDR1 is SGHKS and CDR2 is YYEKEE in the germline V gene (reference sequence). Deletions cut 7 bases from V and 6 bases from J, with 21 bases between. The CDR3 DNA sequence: TGTGCCAGCGGCCCCCGGCGCCAGCCCCCTGATACGCAGTATTTT. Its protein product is CASGPRRQPPDTQYF. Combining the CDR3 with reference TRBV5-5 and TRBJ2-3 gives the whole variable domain DAGVTQSPTHLIKTRGQQVTLRCSPISGHKSVSWYQQVLGQGPQFIFQYYEKEERGRGNFPDRFSARQFPNYSSELNVNALLLGDSALYLCASGPRRQPPDTQYFGPGTRLTVL.

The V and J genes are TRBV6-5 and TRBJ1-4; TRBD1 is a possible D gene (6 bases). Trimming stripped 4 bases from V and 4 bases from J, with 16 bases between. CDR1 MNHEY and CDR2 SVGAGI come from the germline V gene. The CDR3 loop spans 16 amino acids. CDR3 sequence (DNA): TGTGCCAGCAGTTCCCAAGGGGGACGGGGTAATGAAAAACTGTTTTTT. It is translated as CASSSQGGRGNEKLFF.

CDR3 coding DNA: TGTGCCAGCTCAGACTTGGGACAGCCTAATGAAAAACTGTTTTTT. It encodes CASSDLGQPNEKLFF. The genes are TRBV27 and TRBJ1-4, with 7 bases matching TRBD1. The CDR3 has 15 residues. The V gene end was trimmed by 8 bases and the J gene end by 3 bases; junction bases not matched to a gene: 9. Germline CDR1 reads MNHEY; CDR2 reads SMNVEV (reference sequence).